This paragraph reports one T cell receptor (beta chain). V dropped 1 base and J dropped 0; count of bases not matched to a gene: 5. The germline V gene encodes CDR1 LNHNV and CDR2 YYDKDF (reference sequence). The CDR3 contains 16 residues. This entry belongs to a study of blood T cell repertoires in COVID-19. Whole-study context: Acute-phase and convalescent COVID-19 samples originated in the United States, Italy and Spain. Sources were T cells, B-cell-depleted T cells, or PBMCs; the material itself was cDNA or gDNA.

Authors' methods: Using reference gene primer amplification, nucleated cell counts were estimated. Data came from immunoSEQ multiplex PCR; TCRdb stores just in-frame clones and leaves some out. V, J and clone size are taken as reported in that table, and D and trimming were inferred from the DNA itself. The data show fewer than 250,000 clones, around 84% seen once. Sequenced sample: peripheral blood. The receptor was derived from a man aged 55 to 70 with acute or convalescent COVID-19. The rearrangement uses TRBV15 and TRBJ2-7, with TRBD2 matching 8 bases. For the CDR3, the DNA is TGTGCCACCAGCAGAGGTAGCGGGGCACCCTCCTACGAGCAGTACTTC. This sequence encodes CATSRGSGAPSYEQYF. Variable domain in full (rest from reference TRBV15 and TRBJ2-7): DAMVIQNPRYQVTQFGKPVTLSCSQTLNHNVMYWYQQKSSQAPKLLFHYYDKDFNNEADTPDNFQSRRPNTSFCFLDIRSPGLGDTAMYLCATSRGSGAPSYEQYFGPGTRLTVT.